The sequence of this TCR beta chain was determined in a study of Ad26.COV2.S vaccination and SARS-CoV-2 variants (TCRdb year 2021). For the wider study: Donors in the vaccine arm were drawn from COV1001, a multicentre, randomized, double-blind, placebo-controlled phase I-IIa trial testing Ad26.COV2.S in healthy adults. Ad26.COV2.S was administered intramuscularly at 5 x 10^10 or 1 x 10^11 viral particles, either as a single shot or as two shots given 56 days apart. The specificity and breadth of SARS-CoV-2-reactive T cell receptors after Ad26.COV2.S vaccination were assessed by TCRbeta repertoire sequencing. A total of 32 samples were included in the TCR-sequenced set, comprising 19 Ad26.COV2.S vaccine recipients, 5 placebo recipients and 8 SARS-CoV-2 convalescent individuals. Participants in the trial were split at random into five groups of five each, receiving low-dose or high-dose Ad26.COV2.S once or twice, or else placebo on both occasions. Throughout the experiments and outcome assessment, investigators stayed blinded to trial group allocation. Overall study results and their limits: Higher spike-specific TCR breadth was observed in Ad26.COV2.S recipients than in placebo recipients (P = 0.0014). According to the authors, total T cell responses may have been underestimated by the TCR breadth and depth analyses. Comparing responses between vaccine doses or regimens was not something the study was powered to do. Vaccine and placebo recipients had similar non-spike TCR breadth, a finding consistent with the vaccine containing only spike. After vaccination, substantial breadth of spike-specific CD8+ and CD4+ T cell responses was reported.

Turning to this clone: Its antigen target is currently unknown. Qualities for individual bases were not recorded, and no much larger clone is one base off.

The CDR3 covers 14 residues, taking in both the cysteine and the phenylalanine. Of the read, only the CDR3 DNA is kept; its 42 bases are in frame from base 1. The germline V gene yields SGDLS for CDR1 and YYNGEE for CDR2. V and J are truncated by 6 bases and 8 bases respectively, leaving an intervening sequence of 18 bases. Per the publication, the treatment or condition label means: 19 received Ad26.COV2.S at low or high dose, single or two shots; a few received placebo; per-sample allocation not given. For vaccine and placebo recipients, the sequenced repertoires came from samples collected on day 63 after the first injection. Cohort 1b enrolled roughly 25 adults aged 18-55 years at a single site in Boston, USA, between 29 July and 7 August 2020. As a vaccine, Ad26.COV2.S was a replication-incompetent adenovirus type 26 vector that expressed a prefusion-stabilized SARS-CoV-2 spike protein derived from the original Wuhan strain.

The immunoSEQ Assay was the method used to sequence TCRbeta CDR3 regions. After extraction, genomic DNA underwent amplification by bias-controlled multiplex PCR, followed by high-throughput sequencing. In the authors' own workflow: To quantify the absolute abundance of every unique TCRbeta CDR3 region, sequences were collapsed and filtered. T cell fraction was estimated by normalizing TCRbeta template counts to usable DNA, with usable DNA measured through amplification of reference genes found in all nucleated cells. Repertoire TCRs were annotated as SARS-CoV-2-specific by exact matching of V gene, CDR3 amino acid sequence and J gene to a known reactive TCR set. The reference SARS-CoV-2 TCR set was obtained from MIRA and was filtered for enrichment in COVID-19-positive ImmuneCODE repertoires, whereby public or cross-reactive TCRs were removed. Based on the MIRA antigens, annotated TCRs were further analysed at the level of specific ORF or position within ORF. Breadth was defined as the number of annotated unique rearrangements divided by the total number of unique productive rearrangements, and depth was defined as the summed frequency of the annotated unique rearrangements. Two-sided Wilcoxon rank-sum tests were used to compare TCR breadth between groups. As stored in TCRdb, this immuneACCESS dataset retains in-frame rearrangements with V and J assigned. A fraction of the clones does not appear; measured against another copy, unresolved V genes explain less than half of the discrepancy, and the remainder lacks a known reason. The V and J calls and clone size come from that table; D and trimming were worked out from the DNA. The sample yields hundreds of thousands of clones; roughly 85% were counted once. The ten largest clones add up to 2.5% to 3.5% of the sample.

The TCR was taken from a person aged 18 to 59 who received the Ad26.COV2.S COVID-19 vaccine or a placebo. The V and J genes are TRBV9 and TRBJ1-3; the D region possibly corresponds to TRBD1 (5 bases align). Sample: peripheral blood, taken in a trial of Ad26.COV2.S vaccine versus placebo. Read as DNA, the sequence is TGTGCCAGCACCCCGGGCGGGACCGGGGACACCATATATTTT. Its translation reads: CASTPGGTGDTIYF.